The sequence of this T cell receptor beta chain was determined in a study of blood T cell repertoires in COVID-19. Turning to the study itself: From the United States, Italy and Spain came samples of acute and convalescent COVID-19.

TCRdb keeps only in-frame clones here, not all; method: immunoSEQ multiplex PCR. Of over 300,000 clones in the sample, about 82% were seen once. Germline CDR1 is MNHEY and CDR2 is SMNVEV (reference sequence). CDR3 length: 13 amino acids. V dropped 3 bases and J dropped 9 bases, with 9 bases sitting between them. The rearrangement joins TRBV27 to TRBJ2-6; tentatively, D is TRBD1 (5 bases). The specimen sequenced was peripheral blood. This clonotype originated in a human donor in a cohort sampled during active COVID-19. The CDR3 loop reads CASSFVDINVLTF. In DNA form, the CDR3 reads TGTGCCAGCAGTTTTGTGGACATCAACGTCCTGACTTTC.